This TCR beta chain was sequenced in a study of spatial heterogeneity in lung cancer. About the research overall: In tumor regions TCR transcript counts correlated strongly with a matched bulk RNA-seq T cell module score.

Documented time point: sample taken at primary tumor resection. The donors, about 78 patients with untreated early-stage non-small cell lung cancer, provided the samples. Sequencing was performed on whole RNA extracted from tumor and nontumor lung tissue, or from frozen PBMC, and the material was left unsorted. Each molecule of TCR cDNA was tagged with one unique molecular identifier. TCRdb reprocessed the 5' RACE reads with MiXCR, giving one entry per CDR3 protein. The table lists roughly 3,400 distinct CDR3 sequences, about 8.8% of them singletons. This clonotype was observed many times. Its antigen is currently unknown. This CDR3 has 16 amino acids. Germline V lookup: CDR1 SGHTA, CDR2 FQGNSA. The V end lost 5 bases, the J end lost 0 bases, and 13 bases lay between the germline ends. General study points: In tumors, expanded intratumoral alpha and beta TCR counts tracked mutation counts.

The sample consisted of lung tumor tissue, taken at surgery. J is TRBJ2-2 and V is TRBV7-2; D is perhaps TRBD2 (5 bases). The TCR originated in a male donor with early-stage non-small cell lung cancer. The CDR3 region has the DNA TGTGCCAGCAGCCCCCACCCTAGCACGAACACCGGGGAGCTGTTTTTT. It codes for CASSPHPSTNTGELFF.